Below are 11 T cell receptor beta chains sequenced from a single sample in a study of blood T cells in healthy people across ages. Together with a sample-barcoded 5' primer, a J-beta primer mix was included in a second PCR lasting roughly 6 to 12 cycles. TCRdb independently ran MiXCR on the 5' RACE reads; one entry per CDR3 protein. The sample includes approximately 1.5 million distinct CDR3 sequences, around 36% of them seen just once. The specimen was blood. All receptors come from a woman aged 25 to 39 in good health.

V and J are TRBV30 and TRBJ1-2; D is ambiguous. Trimming stripped 3 bases from V and 0 bases from J, with 11 bases between. Germline CDR1 GTSNPN, CDR2 SVGIG (reference sequence). The CDR3 covers 14 residues. DNA of the CDR3: TGTGCCTGGAGCCACAGCGTTGCTAACTATGGCTACACCTTC. As protein: CAWSHSVANYGYTF.

The sample holds a few counts of this clonotype. Germline and junction disagree at one end, which may indicate a read error. This chain uses TRBV11-2 with TRBJ2-7; a possible D gene is TRBD1 (6 bases). This CDR3 has 16 residues. Per the germline V gene, CDR1 is SGHAT and CDR2 is FQNNGV. CDR3 DNA: TGTACCAGCAGCCGAAACCCCGGGACAACCCCCTACGAGCAGTACTTC. Its translation is CTSSRNPGTTPYEQYF. The variable domain in full, with the rest retrieved from reference TRBV11-2 and TRBJ2-7, is EAGVAQSPRYKIIEKRQSVAFWCNPISGHATLYWYQQILGQGPKLLIQFQNNGVVDDSQLPKDRFSAERLKGVDSTLKIQPAKLEDSAVYLCTSSRNPGTTPYEQYFGPGTRLTVT.

This clonotype was observed a handful of times. The gene calls are TRBV5-6 and TRBJ1-2; D not resolved. Germline V gives CDR1 SGHDT, CDR2 YYEEEE. Trimming took 1 base from V and 5 from J, leaving 15 bases between them. This CDR3 is built from 15 residues. The CDR3 coding sequence is TGTGCCAGCAGCTTGTACGTCAGCGGACCTTATGGCTACACCTTC. It is translated as CASSLYVSGPYGYTF.

Points on this clonotype: One junction end disagrees with the germline gene, perhaps due to a read error. The chain carries TRBV9 and TRBJ1-2, with D unclear. Germline CDR1 reads SGDLS; CDR2 reads YYNGEE. This CDR3 comprises 14 residues. As DNA, the CDR3 is TGTGCCAGCAGCGTAGCGGGGAGTAACTATGGCCACACCTTC. It yields the protein CASSVAGSNYGHTF.

On this clonotype itself: One end of the junction varies from germline; a read error may be responsible. The chain recombines TRBV11-2 with TRBJ2-2; D may be TRBD2 (5 bases). The CDR3 contains 15 residues. The germline CDR1 and CDR2 sequences are SGHAT and FQNNGV. The CDR3 region is CASSLGRRYTGEPFF. The CDR3 DNA reads as TGTGCCAGCAGCTTAGGCAGGAGATATACCGGGGAGCCGTTTTTT.

The chain recombines TRBV5-5 with TRBJ1-1; tentatively, D is TRBD1 (5 bases). V lost 3 bases and J 2 bases, leaving 14 bases between the germline ends. CDR1 and CDR2 (germline): SGHKS, YYEKEE (reference sequence). This CDR3 has 15 amino acids. CDR3 amino acids: CASSSVREDNTEAFF. CDR3 coding DNA: TGTGCCAGCAGCTCGGTCAGGGAGGATAACACTGAAGCTTTCTTT.

This clonotype was seen only a few times. This chain uses TRBV6-1 with TRBJ2-1; a weak D match, TRBD2 (6 bases). The CDR3 extends over 16 amino acids. Per germline, CDR1 MNHNS and CDR2 SASEGT. The ends were cut back, 3 bases at V and 1 base at J, with 13 bases in the middle. The CDR3 reads CASSEDSGQSYNEQFF. CDR3 DNA sequence: TGTGCCAGCAGTGAGGATAGCGGTCAATCCTACAATGAGCAGTTCTTC.

Written as DNA, the CDR3 is TGTGCCAGCAGTTTATCCCTGGCGGGCCGAGATACGCAGTATTTT. Protein product: CASSLSLAGRDTQYF. The V and J genes are TRBV27 and TRBJ2-3; D might be TRBD2 (5 bases). The CDR3 contains 15 residues. V was pared by 0 bases and J by 5 bases, with 12 bases between. CDR1 is MNHEY and CDR2 is SMNVEV in the germline V gene (reference sequence).

This clonotype appeared a few times. The chain uses TRBV5-6 and TRBJ2-7, with unresolved D. The CDR3 is 12 residues long. Germline V gene sequence: CDR1 SGHDT, CDR2 YYEEEE. Trimming pared 4 bases from V and 6 bases from J, leaving 11 bases between. CDR3 in amino acids: CASSAARSEQYF. The DNA of the CDR3 is TGTGCCAGCAGCGCGGCCCGGAGCGAGCAGTACTTC.

The gene calls are TRBV27 and TRBJ2-1; 7 bases are a match to TRBD2. This CDR3 spans 14 amino acids. V lost 1 base to trimming and J lost 7 bases; unmatched junction nucleotides: 4. CDR1 is MNHEY and CDR2 is SMNVEV in the germline V gene (reference sequence). For the CDR3, the DNA is TGTGCCAGCAGTTTATGGGGCGGGAGTAATGAGCAGTTCTTC. Amino acid sequence: CASSLWGGSNEQFF.

This clonotype has only a few counts. The rearrangement links TRBV6-1 to TRBJ2-1, with 8 bases fitting TRBD2. Germline trimming cut 3 bases from V and 7 bases from J; bases unmatched to any gene: 11. Looked up from germline, CDR1 is MNHNS and CDR2 is SASEGT. The length of the CDR3 is 16 residues. The CDR3 protein is CASSEPGTSLRNEQFF. CDR3 DNA sequence: TGTGCCAGCAGTGAGCCCGGGACTAGTCTCCGGAATGAGCAGTTCTTC.